The 8 T cell receptor beta chains below all came from one sample that was sequenced in a study of metastatic and nonmetastatic thyroid tumors. Using MiXCR, TCRdb reanalyzed the PCR reads. The sample holds roughly 18,000 clones; approximately 29% are singletons and the top ten take approximately 26%. The entire patient cohort was treatment-naive prior to thyroid surgery. The sample comprised tumor tissue. All receptors come from a male donor with papillary thyroid cancer or a benign thyroid nodule (not recorded which). Some clones in this sample may be carry-over from other donors' samples.

This rearrangement joins TRBV20-1 to TRBJ2-3, with 7 bases fitting TRBD1. The trim removed 4 bases at V and 1 base at J, leaving 5 bases unmatched. CDR3 length equals 14 residues. CDR1 is DFQATT, CDR2 SNEGSKA, per germline (reference sequence). The CDR3 coding sequence is TGCAGTGCTACTAGACAGGGCCGCACAGATACGCAGTATTTT. Amino acid sequence: CSATRQGRTDTQYF.

The genes are TRBV4-1 and TRBJ2-2, with no clear D. Trimming removed 1 base at V and 8 bases at J, with 11 bases between. The CDR3 loop spans 14 amino acids. The germline CDR1 and CDR2 sequences are MGHRA and YSYEKL. CDR3 sequence reads: CASSQGSSAGELFF. The CDR3, as DNA: TGCGCCAGCAGCCAAGGATCCTCGGCAGGGGAGCTGTTTTTT.

This clone was seen many times. The chain links TRBV13 to TRBJ1-3; TRBD1 matches at 8 bases. This CDR3 has 15 residues. The V gene end was trimmed by 5 bases and the J gene end by 2 bases; junction bases not matched to a gene: 5. Germline values: CDR1 PRHDT, CDR2 FYEKMQ (reference sequence). The chain's CDR3 is CASSPRTGTGNTIYF. DNA for the CDR3: TGTGCCAGCAGCCCCCGGACAGGGACTGGAAACACCATATATTTT.

The chain links TRBV20-1 to TRBJ2-1, with a weak D call TRBD2 (6 bases). The V and J ends lost 8 bases and 3 bases respectively, with 17 bases between them. This CDR3 has 14 residues. Germline CDR1 DFQATT, CDR2 SNEGSKA (reference sequence). The chain's CDR3 is CSPTGTPSYNEQFF. The DNA for the CDR3 is TGCAGTCCAACCGGGACTCCAAGCTACAATGAGCAGTTCTTC.

The table lists this clone with a count of one. The chain uses TRBV20-1 and TRBJ2-2, with 10 bases identical to TRBD1. The germline CDR1 and CDR2 sequences are DFQATT and SNEGSKA (reference sequence). CDR3 length: 17 amino acids. V lost 3 bases to trimming and J lost 6 bases; unmatched junction nucleotides: 13. CDR3 region: CSASGTGDRRGPGELFF. The CDR3 region has the DNA TGCAGTGCTAGTGGGACAGGGGATCGAAGGGGCCCCGGGGAGCTGTTTTTT.

The chain has TRBV19 and TRBJ1-5; D ambiguous. The CDR3 is 14 amino acids. V lost 5 bases to trimming and J lost 4 bases, with 12 bases between them. The germline V gene encodes CDR1 LNHDA and CDR2 SQIVND (reference sequence). The CDR3 DNA is TGTGCCAGTAGTTCAGGAAGGGCAAATCAGCCCCAGCATTTT. Its protein is CASSSGRANQPQHF.

This clone was recorded many times. The chain joins TRBV5-4 to TRBJ2-3; D unclear. Trimming pared 2 bases from V and 0 bases from J, leaving 10 bases between. The CDR3 is 15 amino acids. The germline gives CDR1 SGHNT, CDR2 YYREEE (reference sequence). CDR3 region: CASSLVQRSTDTQYF. The CDR3 coding sequence is TGTGCCAGCAGCTTAGTACAGAGGAGCACAGATACGCAGTATTTT.

This clone has only a few counts. This chain connects TRBV7-2 to TRBJ1-6; 7 bases fit TRBD1. In germline, CDR1 is SGHTA, CDR2 FQGNSA. This CDR3 is built from 15 residues. Trimming cost V 5 bases and J 9 bases; bases outside gene matches: 10. CDR3 sequence: CASSNRDSGISPLHF. The CDR3 bases are TGTGCCAGCAGCAACCGGGACAGTGGGATTTCACCCCTCCACTTT.